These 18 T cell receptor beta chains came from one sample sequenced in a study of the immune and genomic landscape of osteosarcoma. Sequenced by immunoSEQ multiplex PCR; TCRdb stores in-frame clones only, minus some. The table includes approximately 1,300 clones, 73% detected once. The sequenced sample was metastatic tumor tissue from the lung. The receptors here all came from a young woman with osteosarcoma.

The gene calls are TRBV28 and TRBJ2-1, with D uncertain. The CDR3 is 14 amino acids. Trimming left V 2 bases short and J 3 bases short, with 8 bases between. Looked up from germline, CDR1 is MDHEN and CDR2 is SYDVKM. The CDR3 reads CASSLVRNYNEQFF. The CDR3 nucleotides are TGTGCCAGCAGTTTAGTACGAAACTACAATGAGCAGTTCTTC.

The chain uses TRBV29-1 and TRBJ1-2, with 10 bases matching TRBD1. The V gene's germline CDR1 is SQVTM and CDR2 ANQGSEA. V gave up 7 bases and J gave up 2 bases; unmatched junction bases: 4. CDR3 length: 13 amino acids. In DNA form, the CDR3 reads TGCAGCGGGGGGACAGGGGCCAACTATGGCTACACCTTC. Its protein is CSGGTGANYGYTF.

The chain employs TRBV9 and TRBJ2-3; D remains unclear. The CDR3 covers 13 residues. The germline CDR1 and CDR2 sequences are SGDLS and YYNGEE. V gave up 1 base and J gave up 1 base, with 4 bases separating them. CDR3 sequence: CASSVKGTDTQYF. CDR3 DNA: TGTGCCAGCAGCGTAAAGGGCACAGATACGCAGTATTTT.

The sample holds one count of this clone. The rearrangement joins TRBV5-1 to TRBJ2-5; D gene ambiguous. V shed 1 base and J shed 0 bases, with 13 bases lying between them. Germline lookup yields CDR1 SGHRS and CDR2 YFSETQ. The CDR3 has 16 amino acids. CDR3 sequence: CASSLSDGPYQETQYF. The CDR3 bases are TGCGCCAGCAGCTTGAGTGACGGACCTTACCAAGAGACCCAGTACTTC.

The CDR3 region has the DNA TGTGCCAGCTCACTACAGGGGGGTGAAAAACTGTTTTTT. As protein: CASSLQGGEKLFF. The chain recombines TRBV18 with TRBJ1-4; TRBD1 matches at 8 bases. In germline, CDR1 is KGHSH, CDR2 LQKENI. V shed 4 bases, J shed 7 bases, and the junction held 2 bases outside the gene matches. CDR3 length equals 13 residues.

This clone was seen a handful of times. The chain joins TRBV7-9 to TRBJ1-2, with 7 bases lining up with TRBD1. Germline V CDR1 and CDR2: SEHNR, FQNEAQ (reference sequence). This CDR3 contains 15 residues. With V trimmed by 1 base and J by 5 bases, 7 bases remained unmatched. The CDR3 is CASSLEDRASYGYTF. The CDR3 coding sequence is TGTGCCAGCAGCTTAGAAGACAGGGCGTCTTATGGCTACACCTTC. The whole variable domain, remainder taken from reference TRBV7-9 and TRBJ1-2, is DTGVSQNPRHKITKRGQNVTFRCDPISEHNRLYWYRQTLGQGPEFLTYFQNEAQLEKSRLLSDRFSAERPKGSFSTLEIQRTEQGDSAMYLCASSLEDRASYGYTFGSGTRLTVV.

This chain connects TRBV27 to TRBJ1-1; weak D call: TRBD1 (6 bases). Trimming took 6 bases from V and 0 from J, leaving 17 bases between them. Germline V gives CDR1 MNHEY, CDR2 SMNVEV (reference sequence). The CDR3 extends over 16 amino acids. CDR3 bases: TGTGCCAGCAGAGAAAGCACCGGGGGCATGAACACTGAAGCTTTCTTT. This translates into CASRESTGGMNTEAFF.

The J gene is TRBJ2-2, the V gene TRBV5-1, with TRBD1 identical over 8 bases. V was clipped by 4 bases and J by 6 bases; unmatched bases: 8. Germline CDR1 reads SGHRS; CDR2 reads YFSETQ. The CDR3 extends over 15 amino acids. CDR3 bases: TGCGCCAGCAGCCGGGACAGGTTGTCCGCCGGGGAGCTGTTTTTT. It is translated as CASSRDRLSAGELFF.

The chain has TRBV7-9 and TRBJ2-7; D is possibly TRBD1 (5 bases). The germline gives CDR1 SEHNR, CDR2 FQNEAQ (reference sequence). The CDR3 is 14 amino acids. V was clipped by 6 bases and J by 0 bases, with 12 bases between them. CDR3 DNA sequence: TGTGCCAGCAGTTCCGACAGCCTCTCCTACGAGCAGTACTTC. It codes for CASSSDSLSYEQYF.

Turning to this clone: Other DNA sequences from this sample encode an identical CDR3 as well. The CDR3 is CASSVGDRDNEKLFF. The DNA of the CDR3 is TGTGCCAGCAGCGTAGGAGACAGAGATAATGAAAAACTGTTTTTT. The J gene is TRBJ1-4, the V gene TRBV9, with TRBD1 as a possible D gene (5 bases). Trimming took off 0 bases at V and 4 bases at J, with 10 bases between the two ends. This CDR3 has 15 amino acids. Germline CDR1 reads SGDLS; CDR2 reads YYNGEE.

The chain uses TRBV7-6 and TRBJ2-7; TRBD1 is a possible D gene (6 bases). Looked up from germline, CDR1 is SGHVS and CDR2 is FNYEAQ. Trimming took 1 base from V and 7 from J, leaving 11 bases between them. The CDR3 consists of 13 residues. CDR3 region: CASSLGQGWEQYF. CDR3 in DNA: TGTGCCAGCAGCTTAGGGCAGGGGTGGGAGCAGTACTTC.

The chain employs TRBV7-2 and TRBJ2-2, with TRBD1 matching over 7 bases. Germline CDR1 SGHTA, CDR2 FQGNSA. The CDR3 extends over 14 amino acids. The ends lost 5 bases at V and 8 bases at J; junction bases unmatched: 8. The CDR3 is CASSPIDRAGELFF. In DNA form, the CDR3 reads TGTGCCAGCAGCCCGATTGACAGGGCGGGGGAGCTGTTTTTT.

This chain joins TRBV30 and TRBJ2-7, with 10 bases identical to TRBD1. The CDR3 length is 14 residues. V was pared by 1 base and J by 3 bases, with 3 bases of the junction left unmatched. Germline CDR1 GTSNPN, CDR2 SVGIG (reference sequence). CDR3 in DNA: TGTGCCTGGAGTGAGGGGACAGGGGACTACGAGCAGTACTTC. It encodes CAWSEGTGDYEQYF.

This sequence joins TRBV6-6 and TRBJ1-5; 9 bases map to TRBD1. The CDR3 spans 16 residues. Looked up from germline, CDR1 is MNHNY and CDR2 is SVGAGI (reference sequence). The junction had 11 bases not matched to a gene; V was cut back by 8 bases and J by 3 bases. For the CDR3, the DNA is TGTGCCAGCCAGAAATGGACAGGGGCTATCAATCAGCCCCAGCATTTT. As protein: CASQKWTGAINQPQHF.

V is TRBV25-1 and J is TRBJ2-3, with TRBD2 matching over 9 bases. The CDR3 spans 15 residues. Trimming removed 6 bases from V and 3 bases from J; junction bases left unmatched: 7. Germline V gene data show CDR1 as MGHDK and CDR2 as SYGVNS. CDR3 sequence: CASSEVGLATDTQYF. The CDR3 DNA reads TGTGCCAGCAGCGAGGTGGGACTAGCAACAGATACGCAGTATTTT.

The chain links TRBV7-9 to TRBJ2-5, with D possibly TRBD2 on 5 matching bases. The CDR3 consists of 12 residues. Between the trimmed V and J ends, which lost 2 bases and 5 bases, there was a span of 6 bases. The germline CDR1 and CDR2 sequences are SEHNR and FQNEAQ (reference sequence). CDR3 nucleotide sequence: TGTGCCAGCAGCTTATCGGGGGAGACCCAGTACTTC. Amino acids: CASSLSGETQYF.

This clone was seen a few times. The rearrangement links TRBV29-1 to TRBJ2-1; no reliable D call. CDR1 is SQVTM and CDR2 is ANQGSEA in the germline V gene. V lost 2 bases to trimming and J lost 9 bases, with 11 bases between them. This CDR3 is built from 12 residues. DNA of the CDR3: TGCAGCGTTGAACTCCTCGGGCGTGAGCAGTTCTTC. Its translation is CSVELLGREQFF.

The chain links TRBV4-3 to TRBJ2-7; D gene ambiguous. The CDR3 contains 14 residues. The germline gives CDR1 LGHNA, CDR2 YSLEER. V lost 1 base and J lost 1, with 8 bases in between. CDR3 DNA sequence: TGCGCCAGCAGCCAAGTAGGCAGTTCCTACGAGCAGTACTTC. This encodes CASSQVGSSYEQYF.